The 18 T cell receptor beta chains reported below all come from one sample, sequenced in a study of T cell responses to AZD1222 COVID-19 vaccine. Libraries were prepared by immunoSEQ multiplex PCR; TCRdb keeps only in-frame clonotypes and omits some of them. The sample has tens of thousands of clones, 81% seen once. The starting material was peripheral blood, obtained 28 days after the second AZD1222 dose. Source of these receptors: an adult who received the AZD1222 COVID-19 vaccine.

The genes are TRBV18 and TRBJ2-3, with 10 nucleotides matching TRBD1. The junction had 2 bases not matched to a gene; V was cut back by 5 bases and J by 0 bases. Germline V gene sequence: CDR1 KGHSH, CDR2 LQKENI. There are 15 residues in the CDR3. This CDR3 is CASSGTGASTDTQYF. CDR3 nucleotides: TGTGCCAGCTCAGGGACAGGGGCTAGCACAGATACGCAGTATTTT.

This sequence joins TRBV2 and TRBJ2-2; 10 bases line up with TRBD1. Unmatched junction bases numbered 2, after V lost 1 base and J lost 3 bases. Germline CDR1 is SNHLY and CDR2 is FYNNEI. This CDR3 is built from 16 residues. The CDR3 DNA follows: TGTGCCAGCAGTGAAGATGGGACAGGGGACACCGGGGAGCTGTTTTTT. Translating it yields CASSEDGTGDTGELFF.

DNA of the CDR3: TGTGCCAGTAGTACCGCGGGACAGAACAATCAGCCCCAGCATTTT. This gives the protein CASSTAGQNNQPQHF. The chain couples TRBV19 to TRBJ1-5, with 7 bases lining up with TRBD1. Germline assignment: CDR1 LNHDA and CDR2 SQIVND (reference sequence). The CDR3 contains 15 residues. The V gene end was trimmed by 4 bases and the J gene end by 3 bases; junction bases not matched to a gene: 6.

This clone was counted only a few times. V gene TRBV11-2 combines with J gene TRBJ2-1; 16 bases agree with TRBD2. Germline V lookup: CDR1 SGHAT, CDR2 FQNNGV. The CDR3 contains 18 residues. Losses at the gene ends were 4 bases for V and 3 bases for J; bases not matched to a gene: 6. CDR3 coding DNA: TGTGCCAGCAGCTCGGGACTAGCGGGAGGGTCCGGCTACAATGAGCAGTTCTTC. Its translation is CASSSGLAGGSGYNEQFF.

The gene calls are TRBV29-1 and TRBJ2-3, with a tentative D call TRBD2 (5 bases). From germline, CDR1 is SQVTM and CDR2 ANQGSEA. V was shortened by 2 bases and J by 0 bases, with 9 bases between the two germline ends. The length of the CDR3 is 14 residues. CDR3 sequence (DNA): TGCAGCGTTGAATTGGGAGTCAGCACAGATACGCAGTATTTT. It encodes CSVELGVSTDTQYF.

The rearrangement links TRBV3-1 (or the pseudogene TRBV3-2) to TRBJ2-1, with 9 bases that match TRBD2. The CDR3 is made up of 16 amino acids. V gave up 1 base and J gave up 7 bases; unmatched junction bases: 8. CDR1 LGHDT and CDR2 YNNKEL come from the germline V gene (reference sequence). CDR3 amino acids: CASSQAQLAGDNEQFF. Written as DNA, the CDR3 is TGTGCCAGCAGCCAAGCTCAACTAGCGGGCGATAATGAGCAGTTCTTC.

This chain connects TRBV30 to TRBJ1-1; 7 positions match TRBD1. Trimming removed 3 bases from V and 6 bases from J; junction bases left unmatched: 10. CDR1 GTSNPN and CDR2 SVGIG come from the germline V gene (reference sequence). The CDR3 runs to 14 residues. CDR3 bases: TGTGCCTGGAGCAGGGGACAGCTCCGACCTGAAGCTTTCTTT. It translates to CAWSRGQLRPEAFF.

This sequence joins TRBV30 and TRBJ1-5; maybe TRBD1 (5 bases). CDR3 size: 14 residues. V was trimmed by 4 bases and J by 2 bases, leaving 12 bases between them. CDR1 GTSNPN and CDR2 SVGIG come from the germline V gene (reference sequence). In DNA form, the CDR3 reads TGTGCCTGGACGGAGCAGGGAGGCAATCAGCCCCAGCATTTT. Protein: CAWTEQGGNQPQHF. The whole variable domain, filled in from reference TRBV30 and TRBJ1-5, reads SQTIHQWPATLVQPVGSPLSLECTVEGTSNPNLYWYRQAAGRGLQLLFYSVGIGQISSEVPQNLSASRPQDRQFILSSKKLLLSDSGFYLCAWTEQGGNQPQHFGDGTRLSIL.

V usage is TRBV11-2 and J usage is TRBJ1-2, with TRBD1 as a possible D gene (6 bases). Germline assignment: CDR1 SGHAT and CDR2 FQNNGV. The CDR3 extends over 15 amino acids. V lost 4 bases, J lost 3 bases, and 15 bases lay in between. As DNA, the CDR3 is TGTGCCAGCAGCTCCCATTCACAGGGAGACTATGGCTACACCTTC. It yields the protein CASSSHSQGDYGYTF.

The chain employs TRBV6-6 and TRBJ1-2; 7 bases align to TRBD1. The CDR3 runs to 16 residues. The V segment lost 6 bases and the J segment 1 base; nucleotides outside the gene matches: 11. CDR1 is MNHNY and CDR2 is SVGAGI in the germline V gene (reference sequence). CDR3 in DNA: TGTGCCAGCAGCTATTCGACCCCAGGGGGTAACTATGGCTACACCTTC. This encodes CASSYSTPGGNYGYTF.

The chain combines TRBV5-6 with TRBJ2-7, with a weak D call TRBD1 (5 bases). CDR1 and CDR2 (germline): SGHDT, YYEEEE. The CDR3 is made up of 12 amino acids. V lost 2 bases and J 3 bases, leaving 6 bases between the germline ends. The CDR3 DNA follows: TGTGCCAGCAGCTTAGGACACTACGAGCAGTACTTC. Its protein product is CASSLGHYEQYF.

In DNA form, the CDR3 reads TGTGCCAGCAGATCGACAGGGGGCGTACCTGAATATGGCTACACCTTC. Encoded protein: CASRSTGGVPEYGYTF. V and J are TRBV28 and TRBJ1-2; 10 bases fit TRBD1. The CDR3 is 16 amino acids. After removal of 6 bases from V and 5 bases from J, the junction contained 12 bases not matched to a gene. The germline CDR1 and CDR2 sequences are MDHEN and SYDVKM.

V gene TRBV10-1 combines with J gene TRBJ1-5; 9 positions match TRBD1. CDR1 WNHNN and CDR2 SYGVQD come from the germline V gene (reference sequence). The length of the CDR3 is 18 residues. Trimming removed 0 bases from V and 6 bases from J; junction bases left unmatched: 12. The CDR3 DNA sequence: TGCGCCAGCAGTGAGTCGAAATGTGAGACAGGGGGTTTTCAGCCCCAGCATTTT. It yields the protein CASSESKCETGGFQPQHF.

V usage is TRBV25-1 and J usage is TRBJ2-2, with TRBD1 identical over 9 bases. J lost 6 bases, V lost 0 bases, and 11 bases had no gene match. The CDR3 loop spans 18 amino acids. The germline V gene encodes CDR1 MGHDK and CDR2 SYGVNS. CDR3 loop: CASSEYKGTGTGSGELFF. CDR3 nucleotide sequence: TGTGCCAGCAGTGAATATAAGGGGACAGGGACTGGCTCCGGGGAGCTGTTTTTT.

This clone was detected only once. The CDR3 coding sequence is TGTGCCAGCAGTCGAACGGGCACCCTAGCCAAAAACATTCAGTACTTC. Translated: CASSRTGTLAKNIQYF. This chain connects TRBV28 to TRBJ2-4, with D unclear. Trimming shortened V by 5 bases and J by 0 bases, and 14 bases separated the two germline ends. The CDR3 runs 16 residues. CDR1 MDHEN and CDR2 SYDVKM come from the germline V gene.

The rearrangement uses TRBV10-3 and TRBJ1-1; maybe TRBD1 (6 bases). V dropped 8 bases and J dropped 8 bases, with 12 bases sitting between them. Germline CDR1 and CDR2: ENHRY and SYGVKD. The CDR3 runs 11 residues. The CDR3 region has the DNA TGTGCCATCGGAGAGGGGGACGAAGCTTTCTTT. Its translation is CAIGEGDEAFF.

This chain joins TRBV9 and TRBJ2-1, with 11 bases matching TRBD2. The length of the CDR3 is 15 residues. With V trimmed by 0 bases and J by 10 bases, 6 bases remained unmatched. CDR1 SGDLS and CDR2 YYNGEE come from the germline V gene. The CDR3 nucleotides are TGTGCCAGCAGCGTAGTAGCGGGAGGGGGTCCGGAGCAGTTCTTC. This sequence encodes CASSVVAGGGPEQFF.

This chain uses TRBV15 with TRBJ2-7; 11 bases fit TRBD2. Germline CDR1 reads LNHNV; CDR2 reads YYDKDF (reference sequence). The CDR3 extends over 16 amino acids. V shed 6 bases, J shed 2 bases, and the junction held 9 bases outside the gene matches. DNA for the CDR3: TGTGCCACCAGGGACCTAGCGGGAGGCACACCCTACGAGCAGTACTTC. This gives the protein CATRDLAGGTPYEQYF.